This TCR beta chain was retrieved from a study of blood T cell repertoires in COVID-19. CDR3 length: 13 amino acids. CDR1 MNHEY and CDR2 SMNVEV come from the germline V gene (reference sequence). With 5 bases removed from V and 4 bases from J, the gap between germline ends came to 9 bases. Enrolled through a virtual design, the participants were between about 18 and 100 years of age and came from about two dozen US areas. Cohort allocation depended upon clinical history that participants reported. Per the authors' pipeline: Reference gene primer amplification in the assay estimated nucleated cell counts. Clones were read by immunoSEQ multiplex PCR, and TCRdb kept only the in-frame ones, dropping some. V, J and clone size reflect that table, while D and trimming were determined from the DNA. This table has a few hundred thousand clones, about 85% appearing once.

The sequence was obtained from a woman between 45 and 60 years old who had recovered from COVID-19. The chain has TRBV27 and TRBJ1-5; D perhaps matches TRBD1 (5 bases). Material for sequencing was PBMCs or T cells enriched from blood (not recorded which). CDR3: CASSPAGNQPQHF. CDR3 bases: TGTGCCAGCAGTCCTGCAGGGAATCAGCCCCAGCATTTT.